This TCR beta chain was captured in a study of cytomegalovirus exposure and HLA in healthy donors. In the case of this clone: Its antigen is still unknown.

Study observations and caveats: A later analysis linked some 17,000 TCR beta sequences to HLA alleles at 0.05 false discovery rate. In a later analysis, compared with equally common non-associated chains, HLA-associated beta chains were more expanded.

PCR was performed using 60 Vbeta and 13 Jbeta primers. Clones were read by immunoSEQ multiplex PCR, and TCRdb kept only the in-frame ones, dropping some. Of roughly 150,000 clones listed, roughly 77% are singletons. Looked up from germline, CDR1 is MDHEN and CDR2 is SYDVKM. This CDR3 has 13 amino acids. Trimming stripped 5 bases from V and 4 bases from J, with 11 bases between. J is TRBJ2-5 and V is TRBV28, with a weak D call TRBD1 (5 bases). The sequenced sample was PBMCs. This receptor was taken from a woman aged 25 to 39 in good health and CMV-seronegative. The CDR3 loop is CASSRQGRETQYF. In nucleotides, the CDR3 is TGTGCCAGCAGTCGCCAGGGTAGAGAGACCCAGTACTTC.